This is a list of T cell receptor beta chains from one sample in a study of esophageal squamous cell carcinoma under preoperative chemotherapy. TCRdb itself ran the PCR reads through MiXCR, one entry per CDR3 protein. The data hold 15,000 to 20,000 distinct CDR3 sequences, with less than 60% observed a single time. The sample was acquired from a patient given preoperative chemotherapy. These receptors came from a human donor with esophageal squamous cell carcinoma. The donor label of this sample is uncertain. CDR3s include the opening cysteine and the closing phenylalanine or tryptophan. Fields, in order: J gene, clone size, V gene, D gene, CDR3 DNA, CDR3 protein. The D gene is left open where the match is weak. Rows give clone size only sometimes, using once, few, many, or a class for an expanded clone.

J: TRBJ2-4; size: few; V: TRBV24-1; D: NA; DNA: TGTGCCACCAGTGATCCCGCCGCTGGAGGAACCAAAAACATTCAGTACTTC; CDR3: CATSDPAAGGTKNIQYF
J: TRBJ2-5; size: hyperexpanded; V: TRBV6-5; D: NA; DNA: TGTGCCAGCAGTTACTCGAGAGGCGGGGCGGGGCAAGAGACCCAGTACTTC; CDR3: CASSYSRGGAGQETQYF
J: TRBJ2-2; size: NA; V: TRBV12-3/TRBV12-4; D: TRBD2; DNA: TGTGCCAGCGGATTGGGACTAAACACCGGGGAGCTGTTTTTT; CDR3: CASGLGLNTGELFF
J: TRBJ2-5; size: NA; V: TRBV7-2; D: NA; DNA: TGTGCCAGCAGGGTATCCGGGGGAAGTGACCCAGAGACGCAGTACTTT; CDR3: CASRVSGGSDPETQYF
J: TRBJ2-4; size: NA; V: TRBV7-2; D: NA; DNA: TGTGCGAGCAGCGCCCCGGGGCTGGGAGCCAAAAACACTCAGTACTTC; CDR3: CASSAPGLGAKNTQYF
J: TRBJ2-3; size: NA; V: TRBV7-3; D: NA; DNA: TGTGCCAGCAGCCATCAAACGCTAGCTGGCACAGATACGCAGTATTTT; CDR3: CASSHQTLAGTDTQYF
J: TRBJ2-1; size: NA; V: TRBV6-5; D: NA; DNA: TGTGCCAGCAGTTACGAGGCCCCCAGGGCCAATGAGCAGTTCTTC; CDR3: CASSYEAPRANEQFF
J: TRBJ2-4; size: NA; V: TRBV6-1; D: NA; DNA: TGTGCCAGCAGAATCGTCAATGAGCAGTACTTC; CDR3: CASRIVNEQYF
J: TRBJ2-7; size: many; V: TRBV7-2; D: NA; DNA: TGTGCCAGCAGCTTAGCGATTCAGTACGAGCAGTACTTC; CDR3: CASSLAIQYEQYF
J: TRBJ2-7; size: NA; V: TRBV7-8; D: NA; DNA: TGTGCCAGCAGCCATCGGAGCCGCGAGCAGTACTTC; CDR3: CASSHRSREQYF
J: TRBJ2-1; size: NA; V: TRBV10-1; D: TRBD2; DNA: TGCGCCAGCGCTAGCGGGCAATACAATGAGCAGTTCTTC; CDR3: CASASGQYNEQFF
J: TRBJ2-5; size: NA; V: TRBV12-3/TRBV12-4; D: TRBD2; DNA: TGTGCCTCCCTTGCTAGCGGGGGGGGGAACAATGAGCAGTACTTC; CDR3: CASLASGGGNNEQYF
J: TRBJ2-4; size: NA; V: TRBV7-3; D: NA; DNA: TGTGCCAGGGGCCCGGGCAACACAGACACGCAGTATTTC; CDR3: CARGPGNTDTQYF
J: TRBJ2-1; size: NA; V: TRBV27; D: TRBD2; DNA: TGTGCCAGCAGTCCAGGACTAGCGGGCGTGAGCTCCTACGAGCAGTTCTTC; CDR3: CASSPGLAGVSSYEQFF
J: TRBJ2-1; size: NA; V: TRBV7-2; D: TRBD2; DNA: TGTGCCAGCAGCTCGATAGCGGGGAATGAGCAGTTCTTC; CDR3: CASSSIAGNEQFF
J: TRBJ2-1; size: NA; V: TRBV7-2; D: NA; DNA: TGTGCCAGCAGCTTAGCGCGGGACAGCTCCTACAATGAGCAGTTCTTC; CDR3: CASSLARDSSYNEQFF
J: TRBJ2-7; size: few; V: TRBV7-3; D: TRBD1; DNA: TGTGCCAGCAGCTTAAGCGGGACAGGATCTTACGAGCAGTACTTC; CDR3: CASSLSGTGSYEQYF
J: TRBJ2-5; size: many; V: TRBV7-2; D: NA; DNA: TGTGCCAGCGAGCAGAACCAAGAGACCCAGTACTTC; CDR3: CASEQNQETQYF
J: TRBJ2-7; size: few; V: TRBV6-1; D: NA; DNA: TGTGCCAGCAGGGGTAGAAACTACGAGCAGTACTTC; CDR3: CASRGRNYEQYF
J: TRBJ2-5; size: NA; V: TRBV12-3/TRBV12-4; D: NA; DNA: TGTGCCAGCAGCGCCGGAAGGTACCAAAAGACCCAGCTTTTC; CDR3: CASSAGRYQKTQLF
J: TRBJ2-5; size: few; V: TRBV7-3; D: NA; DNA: TGTGCCAGCAGCCTTTCTGGACAGCCTCTAGAGACCCAGTACTTC; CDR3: CASSLSGQPLETQYF
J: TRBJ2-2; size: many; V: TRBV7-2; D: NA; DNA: TGTGCCAGCAGCTTGGGGGCCGGGACCCTAAAATCCGGGGAGCTGTTTTTT; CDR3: CASSLGAGTLKSGELFF
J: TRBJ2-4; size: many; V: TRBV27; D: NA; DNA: TGTGCCAGCAGTTCTCGGGGGCAGGGCTCAAAAAACATTCAGTACTTC; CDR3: CASSSRGQGSKNIQYF
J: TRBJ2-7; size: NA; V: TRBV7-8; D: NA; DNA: TGTGCCAGCAGCTTAGCGGAATTCGAGCAGTACTTC; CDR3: CASSLAEFEQYF
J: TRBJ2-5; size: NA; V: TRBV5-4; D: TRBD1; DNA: TGTGCCAGCAGCGCCCAGGGGGCCCGGGAGACCCAGTACTTC; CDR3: CASSAQGARETQYF
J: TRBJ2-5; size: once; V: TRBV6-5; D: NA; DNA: TGTGCCAGCAGTTACCCGAGCTGCGGTGCGGGGCAAGAGACCCAGCACTTC; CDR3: CASSYPSCGAGQETQHF
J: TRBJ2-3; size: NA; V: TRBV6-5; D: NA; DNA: TGTGCCAGCAGTTATTCTCCCTCGGGGAGGGATACGCAGTATTTT; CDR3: CASSYSPSGRDTQYF
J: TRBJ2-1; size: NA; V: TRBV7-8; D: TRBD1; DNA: TGTGCCAGCAGCACGGACAGGGATGGTGAGCAGTTCTTC; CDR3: CASSTDRDGEQFF
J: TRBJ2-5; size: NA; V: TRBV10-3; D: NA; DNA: TGTGCCATCAGTGATTGGGAAGAGACCCAGTACTTC; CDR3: CAISDWEETQYF
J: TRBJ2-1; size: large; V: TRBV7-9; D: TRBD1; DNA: TGTGCCAGCAGCCACCGGGACAGGGCGACTAGCTTCTCTCACTACAATGAGCAGTTCTTC; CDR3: CASSHRDRATSFSHYNEQFF
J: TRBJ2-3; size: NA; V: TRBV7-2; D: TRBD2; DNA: TGTGCGAGCAGCGTACGGCGGCGGGGGGCCACAGATATGCAGTATTTT; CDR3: CASSVRRRGATDMQYF
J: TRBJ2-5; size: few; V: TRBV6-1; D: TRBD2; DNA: TGTGCCAGCAGACCCGCGGGGGGCCAAGAGACCCAGTACTTC; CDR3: CASRPAGGQETQYF
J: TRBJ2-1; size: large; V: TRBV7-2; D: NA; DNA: TGTGCCAGCAGCCCAGAGGGCTCCTACAATGAGCAGTTCTTC; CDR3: CASSPEGSYNEQFF
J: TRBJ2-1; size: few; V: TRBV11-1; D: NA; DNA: TGTGCCAGCAGCTTAGGAGCGGGCTCCTACAATGAGCAGTTCTTC; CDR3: CASSLGAGSYNEQFF
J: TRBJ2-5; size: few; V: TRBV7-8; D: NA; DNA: TGTGCCAGCAGCTTAGGGTCAGGGTACCAAGAGACCCAGTACTTC; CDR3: CASSLGSGYQETQYF
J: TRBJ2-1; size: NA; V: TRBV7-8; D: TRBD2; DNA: TGTGCCAGCAGCCTAAAGACTAGCGGGAGGGCCTTCAATGAGCAGTTCTTC; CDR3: CASSLKTSGRAFNEQFF
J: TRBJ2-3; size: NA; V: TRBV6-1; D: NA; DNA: TGTGCCAGCAGTGAACCGGGTACGGATCACTTAGATACGCAGTATTTT; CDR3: CASSEPGTDHLDTQYF
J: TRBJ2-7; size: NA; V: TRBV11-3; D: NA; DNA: TGTGCCAGCAGCCCGAGTTCGGGCATTTCCTACGAGCAGTACTTC; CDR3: CASSPSSGISYEQYF
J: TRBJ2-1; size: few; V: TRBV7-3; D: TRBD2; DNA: TGTGCCAGCAGGTCCGGGACTAGCAATGAGCAGTTCTTC; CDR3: CASRSGTSNEQFF
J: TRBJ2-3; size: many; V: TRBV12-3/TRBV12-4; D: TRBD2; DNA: TGTGCCAGCAGGCTACGACTAGCGGGAGGCACAGATACGCAGTATTTT; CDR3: CASRLRLAGGTDTQYF
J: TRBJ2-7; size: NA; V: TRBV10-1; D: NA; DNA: TGCGCCAGCAGTGAGGGACACTCCTACGAGCAGTACTTC; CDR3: CASSEGHSYEQYF
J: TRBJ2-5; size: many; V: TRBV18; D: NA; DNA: TGTGCCAGCTCACCATTGGAGGGCCAAGAGACCCAGTACTTC; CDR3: CASSPLEGQETQYF
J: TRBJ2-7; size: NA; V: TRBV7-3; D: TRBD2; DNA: TGTGCCAGCAGCTTAACAAGCGGGACCTTCTCCTACAATGAGCAGTACTTC; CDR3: CASSLTSGTFSYNEQYF
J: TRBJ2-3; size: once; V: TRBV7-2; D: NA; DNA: TGTGCCAGCAGCTTCGGCGGGGGCACAGATACGCAGTATTTT; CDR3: CASSFGGGTDTQYF
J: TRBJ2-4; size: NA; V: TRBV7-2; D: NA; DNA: NA; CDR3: CACSAGLGGRDQNTQYF
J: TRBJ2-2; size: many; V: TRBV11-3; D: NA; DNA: TGTGCCAGCAGCCCAATGGATGGGGAGCTGTTTTTT; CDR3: CASSPMDGELFF
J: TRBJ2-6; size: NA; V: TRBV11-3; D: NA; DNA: TGTGCCAGCAGCTTAGAGCAGGGACTGGCCTCTGGGGCCAACGTCCTGACTTTC; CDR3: CASSLEQGLASGANVLTF
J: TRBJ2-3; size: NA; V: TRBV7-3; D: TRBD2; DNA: TGTGCCAGCAGCTTAATGGCCCGCGAGGCTGCGGGAGCAGATACGCTGTATTTT; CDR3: CASSLMAREAAGADTLYF
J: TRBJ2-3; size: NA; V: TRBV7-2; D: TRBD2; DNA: TGTGCCAGCAGCCTTAGCGGGCCGACAGATACGCAGTATTTT; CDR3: CASSLSGPTDTQYF
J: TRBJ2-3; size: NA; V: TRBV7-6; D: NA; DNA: TGTGCCCTGAGCTTACCGGGTCTGAGCACCGATACGCAGTATTTT; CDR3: CALSLPGLSTDTQYF
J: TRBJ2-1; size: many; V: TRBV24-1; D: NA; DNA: TGTGCCACCAGTGCCGAATGGGGGGCAGGTGATGAGCAGTTCTTC; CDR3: CATSAEWGAGDEQFF